The 4 T cell receptor beta chains listed next were all sequenced from one sample in a study of T cells in Graves' hyperthyroidism and ophthalmopathy. What was amplified from RNA transcripts were TCR beta CDR3 regions. The TCR CDR3 was amplified in a first-round RT-PCR using the HTBI primer set. MiXCR was run by TCRdb on the multiplex PCR reads, yielding one entry per CDR3 protein. The sample contains around 540,000 distinct CDR3 sequences, 35% to 55% of which appear only once. Specimen: peripheral blood or thyroid tissue (not recorded which). The receptors originated from a woman between 18 and 29 years old with Graves' hyperthyroidism.

The CDR3 DNA follows: TGTGCCAGCAGCTTAGCAGGGGGCGCCTATCAGCCCCAGCATTTT. Translation: CASSLAGGAYQPQHF. V usage is TRBV7-9 and J usage is TRBJ1-5, with TRBD1 matching over 7 bases. Trimming at V came to 0 bases and at J to 5 bases, leaving 4 bases not matched to a gene. CDR1 and CDR2 from the germline V gene are SEHNR and FQNEAQ (reference sequence). The CDR3 totals 15 residues.

About this clonotype: At one boundary the junction diverges from the germline segment, which might be a read error. The V and J genes are TRBV5-7 and TRBJ2-7; a weak D match, TRBD1 (6 bases). TRBV5-7 has ORF status, its function being uncertain. The CDR3 sequence is 16 residues long. The CDR3 is CPSSYETGPPTYEQYF. The CDR3 bases are TGTCCCAGCAGCTACGAGACAGGCCCGCCGACCTACGAGCAGTACTTC.

V gene TRBV2 combines with J gene TRBJ1-5, with a weak D call TRBD1 (5 bases). Germline lookup yields CDR1 SNHLY and CDR2 FYNNEI. The CDR3 consists of 16 residues. V lost 8 bases and J 4 bases, leaving 21 bases between the germline ends. The CDR3 bases are TGTGCCAGCTCACCGGGAGGGGCGGCAGGGAATCAGCCCCAGCATTTT. As protein: CASSPGGAAGNQPQHF.

This clonotype came up many times. This sequence joins TRBV20-1 and TRBJ1-5, with 8 nucleotides matching TRBD1. The CDR3 is 14 amino acids. The V and J ends lost 2 bases and 7 bases, in that order; junction bases with no gene match: 7. Germline V gives CDR1 DFQATT, CDR2 SNEGSKA (reference sequence). Written as DNA, the CDR3 is TGCAGTGCTAGACGCACAGGGGGAGGACAGCCCCAGCATTTT. This translates into CSARRTGGGQPQHF.